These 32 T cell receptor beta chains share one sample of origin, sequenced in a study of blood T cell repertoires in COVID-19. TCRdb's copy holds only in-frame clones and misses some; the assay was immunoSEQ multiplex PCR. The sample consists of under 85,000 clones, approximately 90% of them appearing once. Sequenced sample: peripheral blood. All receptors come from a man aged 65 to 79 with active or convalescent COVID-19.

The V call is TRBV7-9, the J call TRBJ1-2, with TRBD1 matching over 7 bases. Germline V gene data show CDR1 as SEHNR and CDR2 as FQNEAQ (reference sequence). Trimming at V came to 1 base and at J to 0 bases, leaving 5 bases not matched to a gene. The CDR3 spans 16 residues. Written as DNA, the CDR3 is TGTGCCAGCAGCTTAGTCCCGCAGGGGGCTAACTATGGCTACACCTTC. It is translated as CASSLVPQGANYGYTF.

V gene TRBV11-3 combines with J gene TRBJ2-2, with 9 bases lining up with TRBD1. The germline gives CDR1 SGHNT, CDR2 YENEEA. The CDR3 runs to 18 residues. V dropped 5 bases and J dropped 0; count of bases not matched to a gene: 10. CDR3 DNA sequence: TGTGCCAGCAGCCCGACTGGGCGACAGGGGGCGAACACCGGGGAGCTGTTTTTT. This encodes CASSPTGRQGANTGELFF.

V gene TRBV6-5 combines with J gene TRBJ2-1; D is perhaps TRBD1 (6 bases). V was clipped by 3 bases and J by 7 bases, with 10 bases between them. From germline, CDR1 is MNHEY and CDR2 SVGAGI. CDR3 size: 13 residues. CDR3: CASSYRRGNEQFF. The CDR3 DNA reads TGTGCCAGCAGTTATCGCAGGGGTAATGAGCAGTTCTTC.

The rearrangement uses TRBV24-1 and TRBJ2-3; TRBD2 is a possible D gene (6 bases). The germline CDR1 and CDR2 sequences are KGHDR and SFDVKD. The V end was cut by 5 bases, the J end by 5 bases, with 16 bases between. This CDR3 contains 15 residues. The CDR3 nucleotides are TGTGCCACCAGTGGTGGGGGGACCCTTGGAGATACGCAGTATTTT. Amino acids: CATSGGGTLGDTQYF.

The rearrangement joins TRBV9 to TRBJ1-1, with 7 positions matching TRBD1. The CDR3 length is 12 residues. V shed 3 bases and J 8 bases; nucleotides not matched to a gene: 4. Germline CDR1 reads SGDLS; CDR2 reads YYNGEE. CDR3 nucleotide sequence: TGTGCCAGCAGCGGACAGGGCCTCGAAGCTTTCTTT. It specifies CASSGQGLEAFF.

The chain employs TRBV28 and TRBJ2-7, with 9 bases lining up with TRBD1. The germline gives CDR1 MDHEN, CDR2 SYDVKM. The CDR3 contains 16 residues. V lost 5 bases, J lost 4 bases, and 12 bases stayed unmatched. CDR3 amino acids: CASSNGQGLLSYEQYF. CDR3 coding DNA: TGTGCCAGCAGTAACGGACAGGGGCTCTTGTCGTACGAGCAGTACTTC.

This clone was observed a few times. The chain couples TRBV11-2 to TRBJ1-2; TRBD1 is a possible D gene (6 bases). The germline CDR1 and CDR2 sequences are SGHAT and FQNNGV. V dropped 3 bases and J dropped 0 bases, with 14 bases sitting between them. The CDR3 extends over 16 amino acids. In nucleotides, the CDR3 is TGTGCCAGCAGCTTTTCACAGGGAGCCACTAACTATGGCTACACCTTC. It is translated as CASSFSQGATNYGYTF.

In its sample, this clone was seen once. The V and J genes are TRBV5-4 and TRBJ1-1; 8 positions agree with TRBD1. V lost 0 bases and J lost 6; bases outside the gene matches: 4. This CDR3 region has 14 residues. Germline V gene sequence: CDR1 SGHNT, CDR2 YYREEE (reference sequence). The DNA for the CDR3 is TGTGCCAGCAGCTTGGCACAGGGGGACGCTGAAGCTTTCTTT. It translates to CASSLAQGDAEAFF.

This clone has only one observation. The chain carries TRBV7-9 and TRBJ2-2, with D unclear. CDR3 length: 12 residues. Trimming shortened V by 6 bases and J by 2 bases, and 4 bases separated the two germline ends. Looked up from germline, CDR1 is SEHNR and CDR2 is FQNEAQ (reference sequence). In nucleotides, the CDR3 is TGTGCCAGCAGTAGAAACACCGGGGAGCTGTTTTTT. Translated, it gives CASSRNTGELFF.

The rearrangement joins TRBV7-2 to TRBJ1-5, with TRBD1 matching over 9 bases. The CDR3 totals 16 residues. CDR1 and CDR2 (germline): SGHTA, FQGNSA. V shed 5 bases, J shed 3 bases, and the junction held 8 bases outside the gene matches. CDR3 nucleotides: TGTGCCAGCAGCGGAGGGGGACAGGGCTCCAATCAGCCCCAGCATTTT. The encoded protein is CASSGGGQGSNQPQHF.

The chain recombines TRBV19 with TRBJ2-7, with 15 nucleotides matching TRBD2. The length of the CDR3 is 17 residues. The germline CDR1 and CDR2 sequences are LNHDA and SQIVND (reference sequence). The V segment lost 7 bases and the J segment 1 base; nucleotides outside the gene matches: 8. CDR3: CASTTGLAGGPSYEQYF. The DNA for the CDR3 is TGTGCCAGTACCACTGGACTAGCGGGAGGGCCTTCCTACGAGCAGTACTTC.

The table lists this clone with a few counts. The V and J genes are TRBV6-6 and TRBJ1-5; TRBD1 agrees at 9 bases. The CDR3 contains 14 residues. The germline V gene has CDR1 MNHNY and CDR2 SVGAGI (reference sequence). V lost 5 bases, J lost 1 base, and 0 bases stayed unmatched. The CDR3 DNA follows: TGTGCCAGCAGTGGGACAGGGAGCAATCAGCCCCAGCATTTT. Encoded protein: CASSGTGSNQPQHF.

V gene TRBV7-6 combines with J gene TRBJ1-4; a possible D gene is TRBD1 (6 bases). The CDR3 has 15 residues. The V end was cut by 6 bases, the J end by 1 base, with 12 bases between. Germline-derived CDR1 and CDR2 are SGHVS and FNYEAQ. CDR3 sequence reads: CASRIGQLTNEKLFF. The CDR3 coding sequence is TGTGCCAGCAGGATCGGACAGTTAACTAATGAAAAACTGTTTTTT. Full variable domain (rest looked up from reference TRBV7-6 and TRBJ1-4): GAGVSQSPRYKVTKRGQDVALRCDPISGHVSLYWYRQALGQGPEFLTYFNYEAQQDKSGLPNDRFSAERPEGSISTLTIQRTEQRDSAMYRCASRIGQLTNEKLFFGSGTQLSVL.

For the CDR3, the DNA is TGTGCCAGCAGCGTAGCCCTCGGGGGGAGCACCGGGGAGCTGTTTTTT. Translated: CASSVALGGSTGELFF. The J gene is TRBJ2-2, the V gene TRBV9; TRBD2 agrees at 7 bases. J lost 4 bases, V lost 0 bases, and 6 bases had no gene match. The CDR3 covers 16 residues. CDR1 is SGDLS and CDR2 is YYNGEE in the germline V gene. Based on the CDR3 plus reference TRBV9 and TRBJ2-2, the full variable domain is DSGVTQTPKHLITATGQRVTLRCSPRSGDLSVYWYQQSLDQGLQFLIQYYNGEERAKGNILERFSAQQFPDLHSELNLSSLELGDSALYFCASSVALGGSTGELFFGEGSRLTVL.

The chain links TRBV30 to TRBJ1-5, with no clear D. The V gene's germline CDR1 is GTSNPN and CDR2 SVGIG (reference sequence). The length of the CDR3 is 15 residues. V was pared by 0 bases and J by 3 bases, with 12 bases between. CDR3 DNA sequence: TGTGCCTGGAGTGTAGATACGGGGTACAATCAGCCCCAGCATTTT. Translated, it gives CAWSVDTGYNQPQHF.

In nucleotides, the CDR3 is TGTGCCAGTAGTATAGTGTGGGCGAGCCAATGGTACAATGAGCAGTTCTTC. Amino acid sequence: CASSIVWASQWYNEQFF. The chain combines TRBV19 with TRBJ2-1; D is undetermined. This CDR3 has 17 residues. In germline, CDR1 is LNHDA, CDR2 SQIVND (reference sequence). V dropped 1 base and J dropped 4 bases, with 17 bases sitting between them.

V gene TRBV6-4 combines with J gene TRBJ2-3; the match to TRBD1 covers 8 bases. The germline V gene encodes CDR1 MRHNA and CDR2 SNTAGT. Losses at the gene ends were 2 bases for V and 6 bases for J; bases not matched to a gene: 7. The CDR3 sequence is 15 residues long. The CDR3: CASSDGTGASDTQYF. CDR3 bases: TGTGCCAGCAGTGACGGGACAGGAGCGTCGGATACGCAGTATTTT.

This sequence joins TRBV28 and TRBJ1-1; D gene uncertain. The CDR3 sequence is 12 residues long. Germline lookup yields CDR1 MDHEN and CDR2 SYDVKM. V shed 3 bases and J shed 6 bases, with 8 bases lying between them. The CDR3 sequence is CASSLQRPEAFF. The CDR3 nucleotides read TGTGCCAGCAGTTTGCAGCGGCCTGAAGCTTTCTTT.

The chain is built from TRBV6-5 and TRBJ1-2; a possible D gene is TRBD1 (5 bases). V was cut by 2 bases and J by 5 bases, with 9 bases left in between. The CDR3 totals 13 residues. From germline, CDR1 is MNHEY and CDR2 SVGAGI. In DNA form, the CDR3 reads TGTGCCAGCAGTTACCAGGGAGGATATGGCTACACCTTC. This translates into CASSYQGGYGYTF.

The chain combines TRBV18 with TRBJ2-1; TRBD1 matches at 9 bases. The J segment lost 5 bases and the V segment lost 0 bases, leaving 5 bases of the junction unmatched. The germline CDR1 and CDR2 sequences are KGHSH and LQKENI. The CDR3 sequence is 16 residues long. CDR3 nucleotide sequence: TGTGCCAGCTCACCACCATCCGGACAGGGGAACAATGAGCAGTTCTTC. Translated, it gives CASSPPSGQGNNEQFF. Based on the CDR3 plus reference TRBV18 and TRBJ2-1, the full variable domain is NAGVMQNPRHLVRRRGQEARLRCSPMKGHSHVYWYRQLPEEGLKFMVYLQKENIIDESGMPKERFSAEFPKEGPSILRIQQVVRGDSAAYFCASSPPSGQGNNEQFFGPGTRLTVL.

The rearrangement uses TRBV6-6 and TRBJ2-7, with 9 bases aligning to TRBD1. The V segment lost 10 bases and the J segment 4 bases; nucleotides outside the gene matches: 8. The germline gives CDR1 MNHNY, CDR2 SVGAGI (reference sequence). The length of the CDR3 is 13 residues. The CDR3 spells CATKQGARYEQYF. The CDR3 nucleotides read TGTGCCACCAAACAGGGGGCGCGATACGAGCAGTACTTC.

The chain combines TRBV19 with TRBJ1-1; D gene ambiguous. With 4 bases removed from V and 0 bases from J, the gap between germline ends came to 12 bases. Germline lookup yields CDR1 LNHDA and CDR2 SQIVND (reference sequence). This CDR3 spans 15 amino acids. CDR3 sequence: CASSRAGVVNTEAFF. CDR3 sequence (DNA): TGTGCCAGTAGTAGAGCGGGTGTAGTGAACACTGAAGCTTTCTTT.

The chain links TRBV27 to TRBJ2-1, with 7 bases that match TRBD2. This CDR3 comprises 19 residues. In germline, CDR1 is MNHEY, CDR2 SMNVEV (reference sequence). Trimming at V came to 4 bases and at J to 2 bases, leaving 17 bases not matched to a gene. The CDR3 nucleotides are TGTGCCAGCAGTTCCCGATTAAAGAGCGGGACTGACACCTACAATGAGCAGTTCTTC. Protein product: CASSSRLKSGTDTYNEQFF.

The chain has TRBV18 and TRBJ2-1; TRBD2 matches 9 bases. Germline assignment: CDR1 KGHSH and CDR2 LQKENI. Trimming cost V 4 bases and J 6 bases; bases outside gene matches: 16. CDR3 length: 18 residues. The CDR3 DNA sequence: TGTGCCAGCTCACAATCCCGACCCGGGGCTAGCGGGATCAATGAGCAGTTCTTC. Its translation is CASSQSRPGASGINEQFF.

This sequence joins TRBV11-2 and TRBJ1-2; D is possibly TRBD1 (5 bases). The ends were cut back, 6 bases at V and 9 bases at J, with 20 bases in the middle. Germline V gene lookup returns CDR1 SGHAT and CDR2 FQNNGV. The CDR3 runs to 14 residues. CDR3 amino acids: CASSLDVGGTSYTF. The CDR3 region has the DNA TGTGCCAGCAGTCTCGACGTGGGGGGTACTAGCTACACCTTC.

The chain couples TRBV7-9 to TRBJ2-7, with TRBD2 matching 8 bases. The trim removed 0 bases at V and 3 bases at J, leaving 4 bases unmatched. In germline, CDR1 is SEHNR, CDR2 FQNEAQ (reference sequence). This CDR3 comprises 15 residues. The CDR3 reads CASSLAGLVVYEQYF. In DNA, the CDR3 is TGTGCCAGCAGCTTAGCGGGACTAGTGGTCTACGAGCAGTACTTC. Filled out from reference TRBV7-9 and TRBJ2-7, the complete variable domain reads DTGVSQNPRHKITKRGQNVTFRCDPISEHNRLYWYRQTLGQGPEFLTYFQNEAQLEKSRLLSDRFSAERPKGSFSTLEIQRTEQGDSAMYLCASSLAGLVVYEQYFGPGTRLTVT.

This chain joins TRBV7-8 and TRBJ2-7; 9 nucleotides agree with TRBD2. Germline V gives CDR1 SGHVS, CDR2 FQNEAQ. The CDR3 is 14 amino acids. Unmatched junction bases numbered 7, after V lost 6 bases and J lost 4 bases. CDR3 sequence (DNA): TGTGCCAGCAGTCCACTCGGACTAGCGTACGAGCAGTACTTC. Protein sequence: CASSPLGLAYEQYF. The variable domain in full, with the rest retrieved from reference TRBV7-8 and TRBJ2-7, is GAGVSQSPRYKVAKRGQDVALRCDPISGHVSLFWYQQALGQGPEFLTYFQNEAQLDKSGLPSDRFFAERPEGSVSTLKIQRTQQEDSAVYLCASSPLGLAYEQYFGPGTRLTVT.

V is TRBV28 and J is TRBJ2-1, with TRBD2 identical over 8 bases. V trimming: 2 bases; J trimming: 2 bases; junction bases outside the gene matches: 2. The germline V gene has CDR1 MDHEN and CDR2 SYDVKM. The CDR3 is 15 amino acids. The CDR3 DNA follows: TGTGCCAGCAGTTTAGCGGGAGGCACCTACAATGAGCAGTTCTTC. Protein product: CASSLAGGTYNEQFF.

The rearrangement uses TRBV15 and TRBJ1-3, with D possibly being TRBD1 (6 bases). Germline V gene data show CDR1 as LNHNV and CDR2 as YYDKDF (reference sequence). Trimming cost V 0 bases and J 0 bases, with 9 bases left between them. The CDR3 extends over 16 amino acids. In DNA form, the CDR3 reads TGTGCCACCAGCAGAGACAGGGGTCTCTCTGGAAACACCATATATTTT. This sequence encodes CATSRDRGLSGNTIYF.

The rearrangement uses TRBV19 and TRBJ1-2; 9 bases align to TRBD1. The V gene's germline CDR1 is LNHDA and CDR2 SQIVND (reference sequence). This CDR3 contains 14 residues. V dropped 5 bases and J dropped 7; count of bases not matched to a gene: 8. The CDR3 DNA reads TGTGCCAGTAGTGACCCGGGACAGGGAACTGGCTACACCTTC. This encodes CASSDPGQGTGYTF.

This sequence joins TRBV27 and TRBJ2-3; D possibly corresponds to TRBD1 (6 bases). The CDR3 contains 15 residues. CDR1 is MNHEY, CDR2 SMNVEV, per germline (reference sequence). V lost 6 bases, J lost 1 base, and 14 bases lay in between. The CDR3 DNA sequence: TGTGCCAGCAGATGGGGGCTCCCAGGCACAGATACGCAGTATTTT. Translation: CASRWGLPGTDTQYF.

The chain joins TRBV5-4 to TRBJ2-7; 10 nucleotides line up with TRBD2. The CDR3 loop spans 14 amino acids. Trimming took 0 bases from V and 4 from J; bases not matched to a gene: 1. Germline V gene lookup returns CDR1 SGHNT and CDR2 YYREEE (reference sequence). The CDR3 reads CASSLDSGRYEQYF. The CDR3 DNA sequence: TGTGCCAGCAGCTTGGATAGCGGGAGGTACGAGCAGTACTTC.